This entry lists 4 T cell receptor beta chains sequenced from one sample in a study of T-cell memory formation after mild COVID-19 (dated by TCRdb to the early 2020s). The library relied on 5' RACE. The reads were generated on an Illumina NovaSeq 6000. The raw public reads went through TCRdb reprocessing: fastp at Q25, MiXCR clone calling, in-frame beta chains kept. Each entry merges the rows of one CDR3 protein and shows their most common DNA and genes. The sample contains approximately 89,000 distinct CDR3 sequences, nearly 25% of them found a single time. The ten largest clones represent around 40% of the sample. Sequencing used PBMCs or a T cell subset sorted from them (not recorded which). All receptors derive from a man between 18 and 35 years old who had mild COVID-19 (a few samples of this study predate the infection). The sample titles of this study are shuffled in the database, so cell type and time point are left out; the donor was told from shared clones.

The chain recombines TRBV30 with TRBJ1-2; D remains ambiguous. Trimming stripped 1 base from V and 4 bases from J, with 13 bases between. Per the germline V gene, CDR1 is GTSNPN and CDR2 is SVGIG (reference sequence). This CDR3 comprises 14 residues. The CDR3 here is CAWSGTNRGYGYTF. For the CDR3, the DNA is TGTGCCTGGAGTGGTACGAACAGAGGCTATGGCTACACCTTC.

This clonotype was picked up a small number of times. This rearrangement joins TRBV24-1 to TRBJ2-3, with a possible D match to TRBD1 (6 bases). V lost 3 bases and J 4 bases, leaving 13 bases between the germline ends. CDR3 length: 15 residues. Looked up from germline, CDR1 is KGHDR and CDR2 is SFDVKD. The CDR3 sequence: CATSDRAGASDTQYF. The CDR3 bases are TGTGCCACCAGTGATCGGGCAGGGGCTTCAGATACGCAGTATTTT.

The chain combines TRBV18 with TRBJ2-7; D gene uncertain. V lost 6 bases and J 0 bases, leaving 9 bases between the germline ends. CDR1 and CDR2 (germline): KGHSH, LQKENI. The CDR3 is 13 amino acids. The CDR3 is CASSLSSSYEQYV. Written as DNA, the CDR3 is TGTGCCAGCTCCCTCTCTAGCTCCTACGAGCAGTACGTC.

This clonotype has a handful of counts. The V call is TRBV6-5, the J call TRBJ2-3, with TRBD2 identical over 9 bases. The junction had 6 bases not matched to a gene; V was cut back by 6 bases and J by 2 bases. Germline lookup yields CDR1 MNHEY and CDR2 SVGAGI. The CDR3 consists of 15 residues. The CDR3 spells CASSPLAGPTDTQYF. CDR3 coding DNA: TGTGCCAGCAGCCCCCTAGCGGGGCCCACAGATACGCAGTATTTT.